This is a list of T cell receptor beta chains from one sample in a study of cytomegalovirus exposure and HLA in healthy donors. Produced via immunoSEQ multiplex PCR; TCRdb's table is partial and in-frame only. The sample consists of some 160,000 clones, about 70% of them appearing once. The sequencing input was PBMCs. These receptors all come from a man aged 55 to 70 in good health and CMV-seronegative. Both conserved end residues are part of each CDR3. A D gene is named only where the DNA matches it firmly. Size is omitted from some rows. Given values are once, few, many or a class for expanded clones.

j_gene,v_gene,d_gene,abundance,CDR3aa,CDR3nt
TRBJ2-1,TRBV15,-,few,CATSRQGGTAYNEQFF,TGTGCCACCAGCAGGCAAGGGGGGACAGCCTACAATGAGCAGTTCTTC
TRBJ1-1,TRBV5-1,-,few,CASSSTGSRGNTEAFF,TGCGCCAGCAGCTCCACGGGGAGCAGGGGGAACACTGAAGCTTTCTTT
TRBJ2-1,TRBV5-1,TRBD1,-,CASSTGQGIGNEQFF,TGCGCCAGCAGCACGGGACAGGGGATTGGCAATGAGCAGTTCTTC
TRBJ1-1,TRBV4-2,-,few,CASSQTRNTEAFF,TGTGCCAGCAGCCAGACAAGGAACACTGAAGCTTTCTTT
TRBJ2-2,TRBV9,-,-,CASRWGDGTGELFF,TGTGCCAGCAGGTGGGGCGACGGCACCGGGGAGCTGTTTTTT
TRBJ2-1,TRBV5-4,TRBD2,-,CASSLGGSGGSVDYNEQFF,TGTGCCAGCAGCTTGGGAGGTTCGGGCGGGAGTGTTGACTACAATGAGCAGTTCTTC
TRBJ2-7,TRBV19,TRBD2,-,CASSRPRTSGGYEQYF,TGTGCCAGTAGTAGACCCCGGACTAGCGGAGGCTACGAGCAGTACTTC
TRBJ2-3,TRBV5-1,TRBD1,-,CASSRGQDTDTQYF,TGCGCCAGCAGCAGGGGACAGGACACAGATACGCAGTATTTT
TRBJ1-1,TRBV5-1,TRBD1,few,CASSRQGGIGVSEAFF,TGCGCCAGCAGTCGACAGGGGGGGATCGGGGTGTCTGAAGCTTTCTTT
TRBJ2-2,TRBV7-9,-,once,CASTPEAITGELFF,TGTGCCAGCACCCCGGAGGCTATCACCGGGGAGCTGTTTTTT
TRBJ2-1,TRBV25-1,TRBD1,-,CASSADRGPHNEQFF,TGTGCCAGCAGTGCAGACAGGGGGCCCCACAATGAGCAGTTCTTC
TRBJ1-6,TRBV6-6,TRBD1,-,CASSPTQGAGSPLHF,TGTGCCAGCAGCCCCACTCAGGGGGCGGGGTCACCCCTCCACTTT
TRBJ1-5,TRBV21-1,-,-,CASSKGPLPSRQPQHF,TGTGCCAGCAGCAAAGGGCCCCTCCCGAGCAGGCAGCCCCAGCATTTT
TRBJ1-2,TRBV5-4,TRBD1,-,CASSLGQGTYGYTF,TGTGCCAGCAGCTTGGGACAGGGTACCTATGGCTACACCTTC
TRBJ2-2,TRBV30,-,few,CAWSRLSNTGELFF,TGTGCCTGGAGTAGACTATCGAACACCGGGGAGCTGTTTTTT
TRBJ2-7,TRBV28,TRBD1,-,CASSLGAGGKYEQYF,TGTGCCAGCAGTTTGGGGGCAGGGGGCAAGTACGAGCAGTACTTC
TRBJ1-2,TRBV6-6,-,-,CASSYSVGDGLYGYTF,TGTGCCAGCAGTTACTCCGTAGGAGACGGCCTTTATGGCTACACCTTC
TRBJ2-3,TRBV6-5,TRBD1,few,CASRYKRQGSTDTQYF,TGTGCCAGCAGGTACAAACGACAGGGTAGCACAGATACGCAGTATTTT
TRBJ2-1,TRBV29-1,TRBD1,once,CSVDSGTGGYNEQFF,TGCAGCGTTGATTCCGGGACAGGGGGCTACAATGAGCAGTTCTTC
TRBJ1-5,TRBV2,-,-,CASSDPRDSNQPQHF,TGTGCCAGCAGTGACCCCAGGGATAGCAATCAGCCCCAGCATTTT
TRBJ2-5,TRBV4-3,-,once,CASSQGTFQETQYF,TGCGCCAGCAGCCAAGGGACATTCCAAGAGACCCAGTACTTC
TRBJ2-7,TRBV27,-,-,CASSFVYEQYF,TGTGCCAGCAGTTTCGTCTACGAGCAGTACTTC
TRBJ2-2,TRBV28,TRBD1,-,CASSPTGDYTGELFF,TGTGCCAGCAGTCCGACAGGGGACTACACCGGGGAGCTGTTTTTT
TRBJ1-4,TRBV11-1,TRBD1,-,CASRTGTGRATNEKLFF,TGTGCCAGCAGAACCGGGACAGGCCGCGCAACTAATGAAAAACTGTTTTTT
TRBJ2-5,TRBV11-2,-,-,CASSFSGETQYF,TGTGCCAGCAGCTTTTCCGGAGAGACCCAGTACTTC
TRBJ2-1,TRBV7-3,-,-,CASSPSGELGLNEQFF,TGTGCCAGCAGCCCATCGGGGGAGCTGGGGCTAAATGAGCAGTTCTTC
TRBJ2-3,TRBV29-1,TRBD2,-,CSVEVWTSGSPDTQYF,TGCAGCGTTGAGGTATGGACTAGCGGGAGTCCAGATACGCAGTATTTT
TRBJ1-1,TRBV28,-,-,CASMGGNTEAFF,TGTGCCAGCATGGGAGGGAACACTGAAGCTTTCTTT
TRBJ1-6,TRBV25-1,TRBD1,-,CASGGTGQNSPLHF,TGTGCCAGCGGGGGGACAGGACAGAATTCACCCCTCCACTTT
TRBJ1-2,TRBV30,-,-,CAWSRDRPYGYTF,TGTGCCTGGAGTCGCGACAGACCCTATGGCTACACCTTC
TRBJ2-7,TRBV6-5,-,-,CASSYSGEGSREQYF,TGTGCCAGCAGTTATTCAGGGGAAGGCTCTAGGGAGCAGTACTTC